This T cell receptor (beta chain) stems from a study of T cells after yellow fever vaccination. Study as a whole: Fractions of low cell number were prepared using SMART-Seq v4 Ultra Low Input.

Researchers made TCR cDNA using 5'RACE template switching, and this step added a universal primer site and UMIs. TCRdb recomputed calls from the 5' RACE reads with MiXCR, one row per CDR3 protein. The repertoire includes hundreds of thousands of distinct CDR3 sequences, about 4% of them detected once, and approximately 23% sits in the top ten. General observations from the study: After the booster, around 95% of CD4 and around nine tenths of CD8 primary-response clones were re-detected.

On this clonotype: The antigen is unknown.

The receptor's source is a man aged 18 to 35 who received the YFV17D yellow fever vaccine. Sequenced here: PBMCs, sampled 5 days after the yellow fever booster vaccination.

The CDR3 region has the DNA TGTGCCAGCAGTCCGCGGGGGGCGCTTTTCAAAGGCGCTCCTGGGGCCAACGTCCTGACTTTC. Residues: CASSPRGALFKGAPGANVLTF. V and J are TRBV28 and TRBJ2-6, with 8 bases that match TRBD2. V trimming: 5 bases; J trimming: 2 bases; junction bases outside the gene matches: 20. CDR3 length equals 21 residues. Germline CDR1 MDHEN, CDR2 SYDVKM.